This record covers a single TCR beta chain. The data are from a study of blood T cell repertoires in COVID-19. Across the whole study: Sources were T cells, B-cell-depleted T cells, or PBMCs; the material itself was cDNA or gDNA.

Generated by immunoSEQ multiplex PCR, the TCRdb table keeps only in-frame clones and is missing some. The table has some 150,000 clones, more than 80% seen once. CDR1 and CDR2 (germline): LNHDA, SQIVND (reference sequence). The CDR3 covers 15 residues. V lost 5 bases and J lost 1, with 12 bases in between. This sequence originates from a human donor in a cohort sampled during active COVID-19. Sequencing was performed on peripheral blood. This rearrangement joins TRBV19 to TRBJ1-5; perhaps TRBD1 as D (5 bases). The CDR3 is CASSSGISSNQPQHF. The CDR3 DNA is TGTGCCAGTAGTTCAGGGATTTCGAGCAATCAGCCCCAGCATTTT.